This entry features one TCR beta chain sequence. The V end was cut by 6 bases, the J end by 8 bases, with 19 bases between. This CDR3 has 14 amino acids. The V gene's germline CDR1 is SQVTM and CDR2 ANQGSEA. Both 60 Vbeta primers and 13 Jbeta primers went into the PCR. The table came from immunoSEQ multiplex PCR; TCRdb's copy has only in-frame clones and leaves some out. The sample consists of under 200,000 clones, 65% to 80% of them appearing once. The entry originates in a study of cytomegalovirus exposure and HLA in healthy donors. The rearrangement links TRBV29-1 to TRBJ1-4, with D perhaps matching TRBD1 (6 bases). The sequence came from a middle-aged woman in good health and CMV-seronegative. Sequenced sample: PBMCs. The CDR3 reads CSVGQGLLTEKLFF. The CDR3 region has the DNA TGCAGCGTAGGGCAGGGGTTGTTAACCGAAAAACTGTTTTTT.